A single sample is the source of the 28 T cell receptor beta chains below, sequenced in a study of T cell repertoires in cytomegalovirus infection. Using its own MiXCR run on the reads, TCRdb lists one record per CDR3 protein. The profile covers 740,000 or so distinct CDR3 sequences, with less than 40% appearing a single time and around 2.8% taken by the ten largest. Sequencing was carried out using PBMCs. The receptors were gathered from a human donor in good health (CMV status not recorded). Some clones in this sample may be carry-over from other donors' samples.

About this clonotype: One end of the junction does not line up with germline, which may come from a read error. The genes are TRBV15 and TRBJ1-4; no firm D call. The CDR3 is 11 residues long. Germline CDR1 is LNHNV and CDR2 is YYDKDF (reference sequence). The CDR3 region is CATRRDVVLFF. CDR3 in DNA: TGTGCCACCCGCAGAGATGTGGTACTGTTTTTT.

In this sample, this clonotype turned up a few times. The CDR3 bases are TGTGCCAGCAGCCCCCGAGGTGGGATTGAAGCTTTCTTT. Protein: CASSPRGGIEAFF. The rearrangement uses TRBV7-3 and TRBJ1-1, with unresolved D. This CDR3 has 13 amino acids. V lost 5 bases, J lost 7 bases, and 14 bases lay in between. The germline gives CDR1 SGHTA, CDR2 FQGTGA. The whole variable domain, remainder taken from reference TRBV7-3 and TRBJ1-1, is GAGVSQTPSNKVTEKGKYVELRCDPISGHTALYWYRQSLGQGPEFLIYFQGTGAADDSGLPNDRFFAVRPEGSVSTLKIQRTERGDSAVYLCASSPRGGIEAFFGQGTRLTVV.

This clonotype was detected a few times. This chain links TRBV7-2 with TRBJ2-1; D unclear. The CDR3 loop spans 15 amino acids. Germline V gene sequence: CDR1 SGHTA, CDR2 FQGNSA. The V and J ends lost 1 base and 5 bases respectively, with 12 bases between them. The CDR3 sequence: CASSLDGVPHNEQFF. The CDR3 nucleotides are TGTGCCAGCAGCTTAGACGGTGTCCCACACAATGAGCAGTTCTTC.

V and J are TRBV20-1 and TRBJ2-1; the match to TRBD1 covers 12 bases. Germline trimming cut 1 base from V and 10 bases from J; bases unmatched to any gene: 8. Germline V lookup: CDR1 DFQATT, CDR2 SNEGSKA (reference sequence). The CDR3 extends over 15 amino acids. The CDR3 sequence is CSARGGQGAAGEQFF. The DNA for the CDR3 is TGCAGTGCTAGAGGGGGACAGGGGGCGGCCGGGGAGCAGTTCTTC.

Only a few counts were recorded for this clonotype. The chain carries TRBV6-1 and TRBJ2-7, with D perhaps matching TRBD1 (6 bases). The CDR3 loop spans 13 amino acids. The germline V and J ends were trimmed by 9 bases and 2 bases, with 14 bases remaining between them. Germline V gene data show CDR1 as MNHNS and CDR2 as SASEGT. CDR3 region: CARLTGLPYEQYF. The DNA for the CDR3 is TGTGCCAGGTTGACAGGACTTCCCTACGAGCAGTACTTC.

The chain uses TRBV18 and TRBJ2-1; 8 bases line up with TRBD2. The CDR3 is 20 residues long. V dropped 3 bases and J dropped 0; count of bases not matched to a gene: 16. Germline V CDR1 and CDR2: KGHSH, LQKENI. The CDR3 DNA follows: TGTGCCAGCTCACCCACAGGGCTGAGCGGGAGCGATAGCTCCTACAATGAGCAGTTCTTC. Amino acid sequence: CASSPTGLSGSDSSYNEQFF.

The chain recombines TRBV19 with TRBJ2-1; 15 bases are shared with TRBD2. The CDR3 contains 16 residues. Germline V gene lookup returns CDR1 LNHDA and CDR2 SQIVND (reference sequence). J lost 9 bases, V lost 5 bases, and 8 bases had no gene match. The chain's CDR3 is CASSAGLAGGTSEQFF. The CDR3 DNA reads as TGTGCCAGTAGTGCGGGACTAGCGGGAGGAACGAGTGAGCAGTTCTTC. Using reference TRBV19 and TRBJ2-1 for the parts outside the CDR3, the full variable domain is DGGITQSPKYLFRKEGQNVTLSCEQNLNHDAMYWYRQDPGQGLRLIYYSQIVNDFQKGDIAEGYSVSREKKESFPLTVTSAQKNPTAFYLCASSAGLAGGTSEQFFGPGTRLTVL.

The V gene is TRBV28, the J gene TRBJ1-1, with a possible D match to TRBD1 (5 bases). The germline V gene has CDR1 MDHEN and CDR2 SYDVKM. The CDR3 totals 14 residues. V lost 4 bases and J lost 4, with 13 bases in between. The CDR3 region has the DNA TGTGCCAGCAGTTCGGGCAGGGTGAGCACTGAAGCTTTCTTT. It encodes CASSSGRVSTEAFF.

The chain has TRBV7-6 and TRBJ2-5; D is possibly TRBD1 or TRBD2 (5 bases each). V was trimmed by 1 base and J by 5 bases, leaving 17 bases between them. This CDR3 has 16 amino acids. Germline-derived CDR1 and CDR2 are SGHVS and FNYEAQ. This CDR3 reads CASSLGDQWNLETQYF. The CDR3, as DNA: TGTGCCAGCAGCTTAGGGGACCAGTGGAACCTCGAGACCCAGTACTTC.

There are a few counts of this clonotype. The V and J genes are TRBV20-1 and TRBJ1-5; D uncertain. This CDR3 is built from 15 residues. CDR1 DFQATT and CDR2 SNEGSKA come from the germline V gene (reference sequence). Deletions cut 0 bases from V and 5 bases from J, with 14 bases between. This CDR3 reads CSARDVAGPHQPQHF. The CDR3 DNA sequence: TGCAGTGCTAGAGATGTGGCTGGGCCCCATCAGCCCCAGCATTTT.

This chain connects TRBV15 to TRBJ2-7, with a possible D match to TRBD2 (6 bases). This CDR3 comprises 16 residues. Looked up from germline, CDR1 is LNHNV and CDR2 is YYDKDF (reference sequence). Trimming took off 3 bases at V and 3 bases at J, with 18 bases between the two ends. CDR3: CATSSPLPGLNYEQYF. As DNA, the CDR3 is TGTGCCACCAGCAGCCCACTCCCGGGACTCAACTACGAGCAGTACTTC.

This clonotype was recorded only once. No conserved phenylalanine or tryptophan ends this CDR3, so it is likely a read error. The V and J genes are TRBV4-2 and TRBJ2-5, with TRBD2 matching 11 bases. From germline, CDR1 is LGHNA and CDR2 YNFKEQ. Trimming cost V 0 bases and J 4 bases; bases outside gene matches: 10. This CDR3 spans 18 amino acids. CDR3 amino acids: CASSQENWASGGSETQYS. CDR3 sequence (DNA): TGTGCCAGCAGCCAAGAAAATTGGGCTAGCGGGGGGTCAGAGACCCAGTACTCC.

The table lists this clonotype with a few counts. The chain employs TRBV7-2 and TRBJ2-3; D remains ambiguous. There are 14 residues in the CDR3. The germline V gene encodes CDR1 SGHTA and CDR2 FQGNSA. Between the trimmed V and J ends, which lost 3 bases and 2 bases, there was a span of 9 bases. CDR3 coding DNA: TGTGCCAGCAGCTTGTTCCCCTACACAGATACGCAGTATTTT. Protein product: CASSLFPYTDTQYF.

In DNA form, the CDR3 reads TGTGCCAGCGGGGTCGGGGTCGGCCAGCCCCAGCATTTT. Residues: CASGVGVGQPQHF. The chain employs TRBV7-9 and TRBJ1-5, with D unclear. Looked up from germline, CDR1 is SEHNR and CDR2 is FQNEAQ (reference sequence). V was trimmed by 8 bases and J by 7 bases, leaving 15 bases between them. The CDR3 length is 13 residues.

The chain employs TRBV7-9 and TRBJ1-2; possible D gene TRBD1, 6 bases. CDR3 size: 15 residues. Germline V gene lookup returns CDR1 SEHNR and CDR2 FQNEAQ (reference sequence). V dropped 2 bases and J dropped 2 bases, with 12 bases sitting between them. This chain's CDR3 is CASSLREGGNYGYTF. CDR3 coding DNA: TGTGCCAGCAGCTTAAGGGAGGGGGGGAACTATGGCTACACCTTC.

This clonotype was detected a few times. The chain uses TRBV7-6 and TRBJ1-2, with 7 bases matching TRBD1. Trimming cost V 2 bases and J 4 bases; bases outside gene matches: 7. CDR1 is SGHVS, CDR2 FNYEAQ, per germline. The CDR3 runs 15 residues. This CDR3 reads CASSLIGTDPYGYTF. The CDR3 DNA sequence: TGTGCCAGCAGCTTAATAGGGACAGACCCCTATGGCTACACCTTC.

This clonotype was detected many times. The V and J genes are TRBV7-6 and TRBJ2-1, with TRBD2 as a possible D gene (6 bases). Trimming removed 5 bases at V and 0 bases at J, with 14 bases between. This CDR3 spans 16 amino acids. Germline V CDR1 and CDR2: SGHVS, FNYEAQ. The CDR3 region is CASSNTLANSYNEQFF. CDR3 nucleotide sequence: TGTGCCAGCAGCAATACCCTAGCGAACTCCTACAATGAGCAGTTCTTC.

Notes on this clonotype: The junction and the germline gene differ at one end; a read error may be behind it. The CDR3 DNA sequence: TGTGTCAGCAGCCAACCCTCCGGACTAGCGGCCACAGATACGCAGTATTTT. Translating gives CVSSQPSGLAATDTQYF. The rearrangement uses TRBV3-1 and TRBJ2-3; 10 bases match TRBD2. CDR1 LGHDT and CDR2 YNNKEL come from the germline V gene (reference sequence). The CDR3 extends over 17 amino acids.

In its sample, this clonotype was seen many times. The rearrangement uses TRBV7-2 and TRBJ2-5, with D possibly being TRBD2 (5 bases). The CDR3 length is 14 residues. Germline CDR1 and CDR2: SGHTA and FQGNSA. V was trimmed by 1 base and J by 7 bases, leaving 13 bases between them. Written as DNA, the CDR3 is TGTGCCAGCAGCTTAGGTTTCGAGGGTGGGACCCAGTACTTC. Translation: CASSLGFEGGTQYF.

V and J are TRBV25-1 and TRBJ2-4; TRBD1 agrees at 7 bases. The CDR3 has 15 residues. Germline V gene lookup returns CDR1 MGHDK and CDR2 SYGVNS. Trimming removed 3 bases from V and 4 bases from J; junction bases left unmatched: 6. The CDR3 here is CASSDLGTDKNIQYF. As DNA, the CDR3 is TGTGCCAGCAGTGATCTCGGGACAGATAAAAACATTCAGTACTTC. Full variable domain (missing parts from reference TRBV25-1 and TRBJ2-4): EADIYQTPRYLVIGTGKKITLECSQTMGHDKMYWYQQDPGMELHLIHYSYGVNSTEKGDLSSESTVSRIRTEHFPLTLESARPSHTSQYLCASSDLGTDKNIQYFGAGTRLSVL.

The chain's CDR3 is CASRTGAGEQYF. CDR3 sequence (DNA): TGTGCCTCCAGAACAGGGGCAGGCGAGCAGTACTTC. This rearrangement joins TRBV27 to TRBJ2-7, with TRBD1 matching over 7 bases. V was clipped by 11 bases and J by 6 bases; unmatched bases: 10. The CDR3 extends over 12 amino acids. Germline V CDR1 and CDR2: MNHEY, SMNVEV (reference sequence).

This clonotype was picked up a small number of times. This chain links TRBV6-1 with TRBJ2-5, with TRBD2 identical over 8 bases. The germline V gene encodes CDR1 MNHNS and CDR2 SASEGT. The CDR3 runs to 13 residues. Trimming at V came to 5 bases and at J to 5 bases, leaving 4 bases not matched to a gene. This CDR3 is CASSRLAPETQYF. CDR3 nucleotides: TGTGCCAGCAGTCGACTAGCGCCGGAGACCCAGTACTTC.

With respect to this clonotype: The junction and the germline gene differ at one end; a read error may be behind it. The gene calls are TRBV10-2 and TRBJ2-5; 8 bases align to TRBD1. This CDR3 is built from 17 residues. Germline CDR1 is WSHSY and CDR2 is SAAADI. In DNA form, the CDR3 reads TGCGCCGGCAGTGAGCCTCCGGGACAGGACCCCAGCGAGACCCAGTACTTC. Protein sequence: CAGSEPPGQDPSETQYF.

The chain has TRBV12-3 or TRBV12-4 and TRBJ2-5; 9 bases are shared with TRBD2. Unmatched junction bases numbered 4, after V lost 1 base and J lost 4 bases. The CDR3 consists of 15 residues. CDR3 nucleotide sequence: TGTGCCAGCAGTTTAGGCGGGGGGGCGGCAGAGACCCAGTACTTC. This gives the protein CASSLGGGAAETQYF.

The CDR3: CASRVTPGQGASGKFF. The CDR3 DNA follows: TGTGCCAGCAGAGTAACCCCGGGACAGGGGGCAAGTGGGAAGTTCTTC. The V call is TRBV6-5, the J call TRBJ2-1, with 12 positions matching TRBD1. The CDR3 sequence is 16 residues long. V lost 6 bases to trimming and J lost 14 bases; unmatched junction nucleotides: 17. Germline V CDR1 and CDR2: MNHEY, SVGAGI.

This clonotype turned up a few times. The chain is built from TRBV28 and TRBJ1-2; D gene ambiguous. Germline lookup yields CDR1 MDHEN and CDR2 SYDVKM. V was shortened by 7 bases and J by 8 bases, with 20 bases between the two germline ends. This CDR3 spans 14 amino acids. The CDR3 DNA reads TGTGCCAGCAAAGTTCTCGGGGATATGAAGGGCTACACCTTC. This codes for CASKVLGDMKGYTF.

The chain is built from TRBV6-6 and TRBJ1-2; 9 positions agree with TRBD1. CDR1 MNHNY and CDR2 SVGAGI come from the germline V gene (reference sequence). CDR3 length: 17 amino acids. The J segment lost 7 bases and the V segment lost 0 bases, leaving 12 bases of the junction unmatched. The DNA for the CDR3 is TGTGCCAGCAGTTACTCTTGGGACAGGGTGCGCGCTAGTGGCTACACCTTC. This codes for CASSYSWDRVRASGYTF.

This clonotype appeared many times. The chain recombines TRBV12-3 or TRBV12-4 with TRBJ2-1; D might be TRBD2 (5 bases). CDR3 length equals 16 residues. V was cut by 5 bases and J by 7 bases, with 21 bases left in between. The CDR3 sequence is CASSPLAGVGGNEQFF. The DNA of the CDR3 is TGTGCCAGCAGTCCCTTGGCGGGTGTAGGAGGAAATGAGCAGTTCTTC.